Here is one T cell receptor (beta chain) with its context. Clinical history reported by participants formed the basis on which cohorts were assigned. Two negative PCRs, clearance, or symptom resolution had been documented for recovered Cohort 3 donors. This record belongs to a study of blood T cell repertoires in COVID-19. Across the study: Collection of acute and convalescent COVID-19 samples took place in the United States, Italy and Spain. PBMCs, B-cell-depleted T cells, or T cells provided the cDNA or gDNA that made up the material.

Sequencing was performed with immunoSEQ multiplex PCR; in TCRdb, only in-frame clones are kept and a portion is missing. The top ten clones hold roughly 0.72% of a sample with approximately 470,000 clones, 75% to 90% of them seen once. The origin of this receptor is a woman between 18 and 29 years old who had recovered from COVID-19. The sample was PBMCs or T cells enriched from blood (not recorded which).

The CDR3 DNA follows: TGTGCCAGCAGCTTCGGGACTGGACGACCCACAGATACGCAGTATTTT. Encoded protein: CASSFGTGRPTDTQYF. The J gene is TRBJ2-3, the V gene TRBV7-3, with TRBD2 as a possible D gene (6 bases). V shed 3 bases and J shed 2 bases, with 15 bases lying between them. Germline V gives CDR1 SGHTA, CDR2 FQGTGA. There are 16 residues in the CDR3.